The entry below describes one T cell receptor (beta chain). Germline CDR1 is MNHEY and CDR2 is SMNVEV (reference sequence). The CDR3 consists of 11 residues. Trimming left V 8 bases short and J 4 bases short, with 8 bases between. This sample stems from a study of cytomegalovirus exposure and HLA in healthy donors. Researchers ran the PCR with 60 Vbeta and 13 Jbeta primers. The protocol was immunoSEQ multiplex PCR, while the TCRdb copy is restricted to in-frame clones and leaves out a portion. The data show approximately 210,000 clones, 70% to 80% seen once. The sequence was obtained from a woman aged 25-40 years in good health and CMV-seropositive. J is TRBJ2-5 and V is TRBV27; D gene ambiguous. Source material: PBMCs. The DNA of the CDR3 is TGTGCCAGCGGCCAGCGAGAGACCCAGTACTTC. Translating gives CASGQRETQYF.